Reported below is one T cell receptor (beta chain). Its cognate antigen is unknown. Time point noted: week 35, safety follow-up. The investigators gave 300 ug of mutant IDH1 20-mer peptide in each vaccine dose, together with topical imiquimod. The data belong to a study of a mutant IDH1 vaccine in newly diagnosed glioma. Overall study findings and caveats: Seemingly, top peripheral T cell clonotype changes bore no relation to pseudoprogression.

Sequenced by immunoSEQ multiplex PCR; TCRdb stores in-frame clones only, minus some. The sample gives tens of thousands of clones, roughly 84% of which show up once; 10% to 15% is in the top ten. This TCR was sampled from a man younger than 35 with glioma. Material: PBMCs, obtained from a glioma patient whose treatment included an IDH1 peptide vaccine.

CDR3 sequence (DNA): TGTGCCAGCAGCTCACCGGGACAGGGGGCATCGGGCTATGGCTACACCTTC. Protein: CASSSPGQGASGYGYTF. The genes are TRBV7-2 and TRBJ1-2, with 12 bases identical to TRBD1. The germline V gene has CDR1 SGHTA and CDR2 FQGNSA. V was clipped by 4 bases and J by 4 bases; unmatched bases: 10. This CDR3 comprises 17 residues.